A single sample is the source of the 14 T cell receptor beta chains below, sequenced in a study of cytomegalovirus exposure and HLA in healthy donors. Researchers ran the PCR with 60 Vbeta and 13 Jbeta primers. Libraries were prepared by immunoSEQ multiplex PCR; TCRdb keeps only in-frame clonotypes and omits some of them. The sample includes some 180,000 clones, around 84% of them seen just once. What was sequenced was PBMCs. These receptor sequences come from a woman aged 18-29 years in good health and CMV-seronegative.

The chain is built from TRBV7-2 and TRBJ1-3; no clear D gene. Trimming removed 5 bases at V and 3 bases at J, with 14 bases between. The CDR3 is 15 residues long. Per the germline V gene, CDR1 is SGHTA and CDR2 is FQGNSA. The CDR3 sequence is CASSDGSLRGNTIYF. In DNA form, the CDR3 reads TGTGCCAGCAGCGATGGGAGTCTTCGTGGAAACACCATATATTTT.

The V call is TRBV11-3, the J call TRBJ2-2; D unresolved. Germline CDR1 is SGHNT and CDR2 is YENEEA. The germline V and J ends were trimmed by 5 bases and 3 bases, with 4 bases remaining between them. The CDR3 totals 12 residues. The CDR3 loop is CASSRDTGELFF. CDR3 nucleotides: TGTGCCAGCAGCCGAGACACCGGGGAGCTGTTTTTT.

The gene calls are TRBV28 and TRBJ2-3; no clear D. Trimming removed 5 bases at V and 7 bases at J, with 10 bases between. The CDR3 loop spans 12 amino acids. CDR1 and CDR2 (germline): MDHEN, SYDVKM. The CDR3 loop reads CASSQSANTQYF. The CDR3 coding sequence is TGTGCCAGCAGTCAAAGCGCGAATACGCAGTATTTT.

The chain employs TRBV29-1 and TRBJ2-7; 11 bases line up with TRBD1. This CDR3 comprises 14 residues. With 7 bases clipped from V and 4 bases from J, the junction kept 9 bases outside the gene matches. Looked up from germline, CDR1 is SQVTM and CDR2 is ANQGSEA. CDR3 in amino acids: CSALLDRGLYEQYF. In DNA, the CDR3 is TGCAGCGCTTTACTGGACAGGGGGCTTTACGAGCAGTACTTC.

This clone was seen once. V usage is TRBV5-8 and J usage is TRBJ2-3, with D possibly being TRBD2 (6 bases). Trimming removed 4 bases from V and 3 bases from J, with 18 bases in between. Germline CDR1 and CDR2: SGHTS and YDEGEE. The CDR3 runs to 16 residues. The CDR3 DNA is TGTGCCAGCAGCCCTACGACTAGTTCGGTAACAGATACGCAGTATTTT. The encoded protein is CASSPTTSSVTDTQYF.

The V and J genes are TRBV7-9 and TRBJ2-1; 8 bases line up with TRBD2. Germline V gene lookup returns CDR1 SEHNR and CDR2 FQNEAQ (reference sequence). The CDR3 is 15 amino acids. V lost 3 bases, J lost 7 bases, and 8 bases stayed unmatched. CDR3 nucleotide sequence: TGTGCCAGCAGCTTGTGGCGGGAGCGGGGGAATGAGCAGTTCTTC. This gives the protein CASSLWRERGNEQFF.

The rearrangement links TRBV11-3 to TRBJ2-1, with no clear D. Trimming removed 5 bases from V and 4 bases from J, with 3 bases in between. The CDR3 covers 11 residues. The germline CDR1 and CDR2 sequences are SGHNT and YENEEA. The CDR3 region is CASSTYNEQFF. The CDR3 DNA follows: TGTGCCAGCAGCACTTACAATGAGCAGTTCTTC.

About this clone: Within the sample, other DNA sequences also encode this same CDR3. V usage is TRBV27 and J usage is TRBJ1-5; the D is unclear. CDR1 is MNHEY, CDR2 SMNVEV, per germline (reference sequence). Trimming removed 6 bases from V and 1 base from J, with 7 bases in between. The CDR3 sequence is 13 residues long. DNA of the CDR3: TGTGCCAGCAGCCCTAGGAGCAATCAGCCCCAGCATTTT. Amino acids: CASSPRSNQPQHF.

The chain recombines TRBV28 with TRBJ1-1; 7 nucleotides agree with TRBD1. The V and J ends lost 5 bases and 1 base, in that order; junction bases with no gene match: 10. Germline V gives CDR1 MDHEN, CDR2 SYDVKM. The CDR3 loop spans 16 amino acids. The CDR3 sequence is CASSLQQGQGNTEAFF. The CDR3 DNA is TGTGCCAGCAGTCTCCAACAGGGGCAGGGGAACACTGAAGCTTTCTTT.

J is TRBJ2-2 and V is TRBV27; TRBD1 agrees at 9 bases. This CDR3 has 16 residues. The V gene's germline CDR1 is MNHEY and CDR2 SMNVEV (reference sequence). V shed 4 bases and J 2 bases; nucleotides not matched to a gene: 5. CDR3 loop: CASSSPGQGNTGELFF. CDR3 nucleotides: TGTGCCAGCAGTTCACCGGGACAGGGAAACACCGGGGAGCTGTTTTTT.

The V gene is TRBV6-5, the J gene TRBJ1-4, with D hard to call. Germline assignment: CDR1 MNHEY and CDR2 SVGAGI. The CDR3 contains 14 residues. V shed 7 bases and J shed 5 bases, with 14 bases lying between them. The CDR3 nucleotides read TGTGCCAGCATGGAGGACCGATTGAATGAAAAACTGTTTTTT. As protein: CASMEDRLNEKLFF.

The chain links TRBV27 to TRBJ2-7; 9 bases fit TRBD1. The CDR3 has 14 amino acids. V lost 6 bases, J lost 6 bases, and 9 bases stayed unmatched. Germline CDR1 is MNHEY and CDR2 is SMNVEV (reference sequence). This chain's CDR3 is CASSPGTGNGEQYF. CDR3 nucleotides: TGTGCCAGCAGCCCCGGGACAGGGAATGGCGAGCAGTACTTC.

The chain has TRBV9 and TRBJ1-1; D ambiguous. The CDR3 contains 14 residues. Germline V gene sequence: CDR1 SGDLS, CDR2 YYNGEE. V shed 8 bases and J shed 2 bases, with 16 bases lying between them. Written as DNA, the CDR3 is TGTGCCAGTGATAGCGGGTCACATAACACTGAAGCTTTCTTT. Translation: CASDSGSHNTEAFF.

The V gene is TRBV7-2, the J gene TRBJ2-1, with TRBD1 matching over 7 bases. The V segment lost 5 bases and the J segment 0 bases; nucleotides outside the gene matches: 10. The CDR3 consists of 17 residues. In germline, CDR1 is SGHTA, CDR2 FQGNSA. This chain's CDR3 is CASSHTGTELSYNEQFF. The CDR3 region has the DNA TGTGCCAGCAGCCATACCGGGACAGAGCTCTCCTACAATGAGCAGTTCTTC.